This TCR beta chain was captured in a study of blood T cell repertoires in COVID-19. Study background: Donors in the United States, Italy and Spain gave samples during acute or convalescent COVID-19. Sources were T cells, B-cell-depleted T cells, or PBMCs; the material itself was cDNA or gDNA.

As originally analysed: Amplification of reference gene primers provided the estimated nucleated cell counts. Generated by immunoSEQ multiplex PCR, the TCRdb table keeps only in-frame clones and is missing some. V, J and clone size are taken as reported in that table, and D and trimming were inferred from the DNA itself. The sample includes around 100,000 clones, roughly 90% of them seen just once. The clonotype originates from a man aged 65 to 79 with acute or convalescent COVID-19. The material sequenced was peripheral blood.

The CDR3 DNA reads TGTGCCAGCAGCTTGGTAGCAAAGGACACTGAAGCTTTCTTT. Amino acids: CASSLVAKDTEAFF. J is TRBJ1-1 and V is TRBV5-6, with no clear D. CDR1 is SGHDT and CDR2 is YYEEEE in the germline V gene. This CDR3 contains 14 residues. With 0 bases removed from V and 3 bases from J, the gap between germline ends came to 9 bases.